The source of this TCR beta chain is a study of glioma-infiltrating T cells after dendritic cell vaccination. Study details: Patients received autologous tumor lysate-pulsed dendritic cell vaccination between the early 2000s and the early 2010s. Study-wide findings and caveats: Higher pretreatment TIL content predicted longer progression-free time and survival.

Libraries were prepared by immunoSEQ multiplex PCR; TCRdb keeps only in-frame clonotypes and omits some of them. The data show roughly 80,000 clones, 85% to 90% seen once. Remarks on this clone: Its antigen is still unknown.

After removal of 4 bases from V and 8 bases from J, the junction contained 13 bases not matched to a gene. Germline V CDR1 and CDR2: MDHEN, SYDVKM. This CDR3 region has 16 residues. The gene calls are TRBV28 and TRBJ1-2, with 10 bases matching TRBD1. This specimen was blood, taken before dendritic cell vaccination. This clonotype was obtained from a human donor with glioblastoma. CDR3 nucleotides: TGTGCCAGCAGTTCCCGGGGGGACAGGGGAACGCGAGGCTACACCTTC. It codes for CASSSRGDRGTRGYTF.